This TCR beta chain was sequenced for a study of Graves' ophthalmopathy and Graves' hyperthyroidism. RNA transcripts were the template, and TCR beta CDR3 regions were amplified from them. RT-PCR with HTBI primers came first, then second-round multiplex PCR. One entry per CDR3 protein, called by TCRdb with MiXCR from the multiplex PCR reads. The table records roughly 420,000 distinct CDR3 sequences, 21% of them present only once. Per germline, CDR1 SGHRS and CDR2 YFSETQ. The CDR3 has 14 amino acids. V lost 4 bases, J lost 1 base, and 9 bases lay in between. The V and J genes are TRBV5-1 and TRBJ2-4; no definite D call. This TCR derives from a woman aged 18-29 years with stable Graves' hyperthyroidism. The specimen was peripheral blood. The CDR3 is CASSPTYAKNIQYF. CDR3 sequence (DNA): TGCGCCAGCAGCCCAACATACGCCAAAAACATTCAGTACTTC.